This T cell receptor beta chain stems from a study of blood T cell repertoires in COVID-19 (dated by TCRdb to 2018 to 2021). For the wider study: Collaborator samples came from the United States, Italy and Spain and covered acute and convalescent phases of COVID-19. Samples were obtained from the ongoing ImmuneRACE study (first 160 participants) and from roughly 1,300 subjects provided by 6 global collaborators. Nearly every sample came with metadata listing a de-identified subject ID, COVID-19 status, age in years and sex. The prospective study material was composed of cDNA or gDNA derived from T cells, B-cell-depleted T cells, or PBMCs. Where available, HLA class I and class II types were obtained from metadata supplied by the sample provider rather than from assay-based typing. The repertoires were released in a freely available public database meant as a resource for research on the immune response to SARS-CoV-2. Subjects who had been exposed to COVID-19, were actively infected with it, or had recovered from it provided the deeply sampled blood TCRbeta repertoires that made up the dataset.

Collaborating institutions collected whole blood in K2EDTA tubes following their own protocols. Collaborator samples were shipped for TCRbeta analysis as frozen whole blood, isolated PBMCs, or DNA extracted from either sample type. The junction shows trimming of 2 bases on V and 1 base on J, and the gene matches do not reach 4 bases of it. CDR1 and CDR2 were assigned from the germline V gene as LGHNT and FRNRAP. From cysteine to phenylalanine, the CDR3 is 16 amino acids long. The entry retains the CDR3 DNA only, 48 bases that are in frame from base 1. General study outcomes and caveats: Clinical and demographic metadata were provided uncurated, with the amount varying by source and participant.

TCRbeta CDR3 regions were amplified from genomic DNA by means of the immunoSEQ Assay, a bias-controlled multiplex PCR. Processing in the source paper ran as follows. Within the assay, amplification of reference gene primers was used to estimate how many nucleated cells each sample contained. Sequence reads were collapsed and filtered to measure the absolute abundance of every unique TCRbeta CDR3 rearrangement. For each sample, productive Simpson clonality was calculated as the square root of Simpson's diversity index across productive rearrangements. Here the immuneACCESS table is served through TCRdb, limited to in-frame sequences with V and J called. Missing clones are a known gap in these copies; in checked studies unresolved V genes cover under half, and the rest lacks a known reason. That table gives V, J and clone size, and the DNA gave D and trimming. For this sample there are around 40,000 clones; roughly 94% appear just once. Over 4% of the sample is taken by the ten largest.

About this clone itself: There is no known antigen for this receptor. The input lacks base qualities; no much larger clone sits a single base away.

Sequencing input: peripheral blood. The receptor chain draws on TRBV12-5 and TRBJ2-2; a stretch of 7 junction bases matches TRBD1. The receptor was isolated from a human donor with active COVID-19. The donor label of this sample is uncertain. The CDR3 reads CASGLTDRQNTGELFF. The nucleotide sequence is TGTGCTAGTGGTTTGACGGACAGGCAGAACACCGGGGAGCTGTTTTTT.